What follows describes a single TCR beta chain. Its target is not known. This CDR3 is 16 amino acids long. Losses at the gene ends were 0 bases for V and 6 bases for J; bases not matched to a gene: 8. Germline V gene lookup returns CDR1 MNHNS and CDR2 SASEGT. The record originates from a study of CD8+CD57+ T cells in acquired aplastic anemia. Study context: Sorting CD4+ and CD8+ cells gave DNA averaging about 3.3 ug. Study-wide results and limits: Found in both controls and patients were around 31 CD8+ CDR3 sequences. Significant differences in CD8+ Simpson's diversity were not observed between patients and controls.

For CDR3 and TCR beta VDJ profiling, genomic DNA was the template used. TCRdb called the reads again in MiXCR, with one record for every CDR3 protein. The table has about 95,000 distinct CDR3 sequences, less than 75% seen once; the top ten hold approximately 60%. Only patients with CD8+CD57+ cell expansion on flow cytometry were chosen for sequencing. The receptor was isolated from a human donor with aplastic anemia. The sequencing sample was made of sorted CD4+, CD8+, or CD8+CD57+ T cells (not recorded which) from PBMCs. The V call is TRBV6-1, the J call TRBJ2-3; TRBD2 aligns across 8 bases. CDR3 coding DNA: TGTGCCAGCAGTGAAGCGGACGGGGGGGAACGGGATACGCAGTATTTT. Translated: CASSEADGGERDTQYF.